This T cell receptor (beta chain) was captured in a study of cytomegalovirus exposure and HLA in healthy donors. Study-wide results and caveats: HLA allele associations emerged for roughly 17,000 TCR beta sequences in a later analysis, at 0.05 false discovery rate. Likely technical artifact: a cluster of highly shared sequence variants. In a later analysis, HLA-associated beta chains showed higher expansion and lower generation probabilities than comparable chains.

A note on this clone: The antigen is not known.

Trimming cost V 8 bases and J 12 bases, with 16 bases left between them. Germline loops: CDR1 PRHDT, CDR2 FYEKMQ (reference sequence). The CDR3 runs to 11 residues. The PCR contained 60 Vbeta and 13 Jbeta primers. This table comes from immunoSEQ multiplex PCR, and its TCRdb copy is limited to in-frame clones, with some not included. The sample shows approximately 100,000 clones, around 79% of them seen only once. The source is a woman in her 40s in good health and CMV-seronegative. This rearrangement joins TRBV13 to TRBJ1-1; D gene ambiguous. Sequenced sample: PBMCs. CDR3 amino acids: CASRSGQRPFF. CDR3 DNA sequence: TGTGCCAGCCGAAGCGGGCAGAGGCCTTTCTTT.